This T cell receptor (beta chain) was recovered during a study of cytomegalovirus exposure and HLA in healthy donors (dated by TCRdb to 2017 to 2019). Some background on the complete study: An earlier analysis of approximately 600 of the donors reported 250 to 300 Gb of sequence data and 100 million to 130 million unique TCR beta sequences from 150 million to 200 million T cells. Of the roughly 400 genotyped donors, around 81% fell in the genetic ancestry cluster associated with self-reported Caucasian donors. HLA typing included class I and class II loci at four-digit resolution. Donor age, sex, ethnicity and CMV serostatus were compiled alongside the repertoire data. Every repertoire in the discovery cohort had been generated on one and the same sequencing platform. Roughly 300 gigabases of sequencing data and about 92 million unique TCR sequences made up an early release that covered about 640 HLA-typed donors. A separate validation cohort of some 130 different subjects was used in addition to the roughly 670-subject first cohort. A later genetic analysis used genome-wide SNP genotypes for 398 of the 666 donors, treating that subset as a discovery cohort. Among a few hundred genotyped donors of the cohort, an average of approximately 230,000 unique TCR beta nucleotide sequences were sequenced per donor, roughly 20% of them non-productive. To study patterns of TCR occurrence, a later analysis re-analyzed previously published TCR beta repertoires from 650 to 750 donors and added high-resolution HLA genotyping. Rather than using new phenotypic data, the later analysis identified candidate immune exposures from TCR beta sequences and from how often those sequences occurred across donors. The study aimed to test whether signatures of past pathogen exposure could be identified by cataloging public T cell receptors. The T cell repertoires of 666 subjects were profiled by immunosequencing and related to cytomegalovirus serostatus. In an earlier analysis of 500 to 650 of the donors, high-throughput TCR beta sequencing was used to judge whether each TCR beta V gene segment behaved as functional or pseudogenic. High-throughput TCR immunosequencing, statistical association of individual TCRs with disease status, and machine learning were combined to predict cytomegalovirus infection status. Typing coverage differed by locus: A, B, C, DRB1 and DQB1 were typed in roughly 620-630 donors, DQA1 in 522, DPA1 in approximately 610, and DPB1 in just under 490. A handful of DR-DQ haplotypes were handled as single units for association and clustering because linkage in the cohort was strong.

In total, approximately 700 healthy bone marrow donors made up the cohort. At the time of sampling, all cohort members were nominally healthy, though unrecorded immune exposures were likely present. The donor was CMV seropositive and was included in the group of approximately 310 seropositive cohort members. A peripheral blood sample was collected from each donor, and TCR beta sequencing was performed on peripheral blood mononuclear cells. Genomic DNA extraction from the blood cell samples was performed with the Qiagen DNeasy Blood Extraction Kit. Libraries were made using the immunoSEQ multiplex PCR assay. For the multiplex PCR, a mixture combining 60 forward primers for TCR Vbeta segments and 13 reverse primers for TCR Jbeta segments was used. A multiplex PCR assay on genomic DNA amplified the CDR3 region of rearranged TCR beta genes. The Illumina HiSeq System was used to sequence the amplified TCR beta libraries as 87-base-pair reads. Per the authors' processing: A later analysis counted tens of millions of unique TCR beta chains across the 640 or so repertoires, and some 11 million of these chains were shared by at least two donors. Raw reads were error-corrected and collapsed into unique sequences by a nearest-neighbor algorithm in which closely related sequences were merged to remove PCR and sequencing errors. CDR3 sequences were aligned to IMGT reference sequences to assign V, D and J gene segments. Each retained sequence needed at least a six-nucleotide match to both a V gene segment and a J gene segment. Rearrangements were classified as productive when the CDR3 lacked stop codons and remained in frame with V and J, and all other rearrangements were classified as non-productive. CDR3 was defined according to IMGT convention as the region running from the second conserved V-encoded cysteine to the conserved J-encoded phenylalanine. In an earlier analysis of around 640 of the donors, sequences lacking an unambiguous match to a single V gene segment were excluded. In an earlier analysis of about 590 of the donors, a V segment was called functional when productive rearrangements were above 56.7%, and segregating when the standard deviation between donors exceeded 5%. A statistical classification framework was developed to diagnose cytomegalovirus status using the catalog of TCR beta chain sequences. A later analysis assigned V and J genes by comparing TCR nucleotide sequences with IMGT/GENE-DB human TR gene sequences. The TCRdist pipeline was used in a later analysis to assign CDR3 sequences and most-parsimonious VDJ recombination scenarios. A later analysis defined each TCR beta chain by its CDR3 amino acid sequence plus V-gene family, and excluded reads lacking a unique V-gene family. In a later analysis, around 650 highly shared, low-generation-probability nucleotide sequences were removed to address suspected cross-contamination and a sequencing artifact. In a later analysis, a clonal expansion index was calculated for each public chain from normalized within-repertoire ranks of inferred template counts. A later analysis computed generation probabilities with a VDJ recombination model fitted to out-of-frame rearrangements, and checked the results against IGoR. Hypergeometric tests were used in a later analysis to score TCR-TCR, TCR-HLA and TCR-CMV co-occurrence, with a repertoire-size bias correction applied to the TCR pairs. False discovery rates were estimated in a later analysis by permuting HLA or CMV assignments 20 times. In a later analysis, co-occurring TCRs were grouped with DBSCAN, and TCRdist sequence similarity was added when clustering was performed within HLA-allele-positive subsets. For co-occurrence clustering, repertoires with fewer than 30,000 or more than 120,000 public chains were excluded, along with a handful of repertoires with anomalous nucleotide sharing. TCRdb mirrors the immuneACCESS table, restricted to in-frame sequences. Some clones are absent from its copies; in checked studies, under half trace to an unresolved V gene, and the reason for the others is unknown. From that table come the V and J calls and clone size; the DNA was used to work out D and trimming. The sample contains 150,000 to 200,000 clones, roughly 79% of them found a single time. The ten largest clones take up 2% to 2.5% of the sample.

This clone has only one observation. Its antigen remains unidentified. No much larger clonotype is one base removed from it; base qualities were not supplied. CDR1 GTSNPN and CDR2 SVGIG are derived from the germline V gene (reference sequence). V loses 0 bases, J loses 10 bases, and the germline ends lie 12 bases apart. The CDR3 goes from the cysteine to the phenylalanine over 12 residues. Just the 36-base CDR3 DNA is kept, in frame starting at base 1. What the work shows at the level of the full study, not this receptor alone: Roughly uniform sequencing depth across donors was assumed in presence/absence analyses, although this assumption may not hold. The cohort was sequenced for TCR beta chains only, and without alpha or paired-chain data the features that could be detected were limited. A later analysis associated 16,951 TCR beta sequences with specific HLA alleles at a false discovery rate of 0.05. Compared with equally common non-associated chains, HLA-associated TCR beta chains in a later analysis were more clonally expanded and had lower generation probabilities. A later analysis found that TCR association rates varied across HLA loci, with DRB1 alleles showing the most associated TCRs and HLA-C alleles the fewest. It was suggested by the authors that the approach could potentially be generalized to other disease states and immunological phenotypes. Compared with the approximately 700-donor mean, donors in an Asian-associated ancestry cluster had fewer N-insertions in productive TCRs, according to a later genetic analysis. Roughly 15 rarely observed V segments, including chromosome 9 orphons, were excluded from the earlier analysis of about 500 of the donors because counts were too low. Correlated functional status among segregating V segments might reflect linkage disequilibrium, but an unknown experimental factor could not be ruled out. A few of the identified cytomegalovirus-associated TCR beta chains were confirmed in vitro to be specific for cytomegalovirus antigens. Assigning TCR associations to individual alleles was difficult when HLA alleles, especially DR and DQ, strongly co-occurred. The study listed 150 to 200 TCR beta chains as associated with cytomegalovirus. The only immune exposure information available for the cohort was CMV serostatus. Because HLA typing was missing for some donors at each locus, association tests included only the typed subset. An earlier analysis of approximately 590 of the donors showed that most TCR beta V segments appeared in productive rearrangements either about 90% or about 30% of the time, which broadly matched IMGT annotations. The sequencing pipeline was judged likely to have produced a cluster of highly shared sequence variants as a technical artifact. In a later analysis, several top co-occurrence clusters were reported to appear linked to parvovirus B19, influenza, CMV and Epstein-Barr virus. Most TCR sequences were observed very rarely across donors, whereas some public TCRs were present in many individuals. Cytomegalovirus status was reported to be diagnosed by the classifier with high specificity and sensitivity in both the original and validation cohorts. A later analysis found that most CMV-associated TCR beta chains appeared HLA-restricted, with HLA associations seemingly driven largely by CMV exposure. A further reported finding was that TCR beta sequences accurately predicted the HLA-A and HLA-B alleles for most subjects in the first cohort. Because the 87-base-pair reads could not distinguish some IMGT-functional V segments, including TRBV6-2 and TRBV6-3, those segments were excluded. A later genetic analysis associated a missense DCLRE1C variant with V-gene and J-gene trimming of TCR beta chains, and an independent cohort replicated the association.

The sequence was obtained from a woman in her 30s in good health and CMV-seropositive. Material for sequencing was PBMCs. The chain joins TRBV30 to TRBJ1-1; the D gene cannot be resolved reliably. The CDR3 here reads CAWSVLAISAFF. In nucleotide form, the sequence is TGTGCCTGGAGTGTATTGGCCATCTCAGCTTTCTTT.